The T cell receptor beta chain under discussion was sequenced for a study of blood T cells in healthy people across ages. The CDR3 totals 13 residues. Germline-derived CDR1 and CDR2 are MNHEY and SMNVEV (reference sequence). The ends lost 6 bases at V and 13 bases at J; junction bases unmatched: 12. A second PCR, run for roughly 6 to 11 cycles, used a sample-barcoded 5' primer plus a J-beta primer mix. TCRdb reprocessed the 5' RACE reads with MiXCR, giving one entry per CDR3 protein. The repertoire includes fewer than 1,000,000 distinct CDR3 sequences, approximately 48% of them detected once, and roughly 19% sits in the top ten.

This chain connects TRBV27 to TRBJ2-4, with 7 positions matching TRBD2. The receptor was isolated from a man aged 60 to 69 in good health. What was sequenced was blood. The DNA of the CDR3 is TGTGCCAGCAGCAGTGCCTCCGCGGGAGAGCAGTACTTC. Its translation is CASSSASAGEQYF.